The 15 T cell receptor beta chains in this list originate from one sample, sequenced in a study of early T cells in non-severe SARS-CoV-2 infection. TCRdb itself ran the 5' RACE reads through MiXCR, one entry per CDR3 protein. The sample includes roughly 30,000 distinct CDR3 sequences, 4.5% seen only once; the top ten take around 6.3%. Sequencing was done on a sample of whole blood. These receptors all come from an adult who was a healthcare worker with PCR-confirmed SARS-CoV-2 infection or an uninfected control (not recorded which).

This clonotype was recorded a few times. The chain couples TRBV20-1 to TRBJ2-5; D might be TRBD1 (7 bases). The CDR3 contains 14 residues. Germline assignment: CDR1 DFQATT and CDR2 SNEGSKA (reference sequence). Trimming removed 6 bases at V and 4 bases at J, with 18 bases between. The CDR3 reads CSAIRRGRAETQYF. Written as DNA, the CDR3 is TGCAGTGCAATCAGGAGGGGGCGAGCAGAGACCCAGTACTTC.

This clonotype was observed a handful of times. This sequence joins TRBV7-3 and TRBJ2-2; 11 nucleotides agree with TRBD2. Germline loops: CDR1 SGHTA, CDR2 FQGTGA. The CDR3 runs 16 residues. Unmatched junction bases numbered 6, after V lost 6 bases and J lost 3 bases. Here the CDR3 reads CASRPSGGIHTGELFF. Here the CDR3 DNA reads TGTGCCAGCAGACCTAGCGGGGGGATTCACACCGGGGAGCTGTTTTTT.

This clonotype was seen only a few times. The chain carries TRBV7-9 and TRBJ2-7, with D tentatively TRBD1 (5 bases). CDR3 length equals 15 residues. The germline V gene has CDR1 SEHNR and CDR2 FQNEAQ (reference sequence). Between the trimmed V and J ends, which lost 4 bases and 4 bases, there was a span of 17 bases. The CDR3 region has the DNA TGTGCCAGCAGCTCCATGACAGAAGTCGGGTACGAGCAGTACTTC. It specifies CASSSMTEVGYEQYF. The variable domain in full, with the rest retrieved from reference TRBV7-9 and TRBJ2-7, is DTGVSQNPRHKITKRGQNVTFRCDPISEHNRLYWYRQTLGQGPEFLTYFQNEAQLEKSRLLSDRFSAERPKGSFSTLEIQRTEQGDSAMYLCASSSMTEVGYEQYFGPGTRLTVT.

This clonotype was seen at least ten times. J is TRBJ2-1 and V is TRBV5-5, with D possibly matching TRBD1 (5 bases). Germline loops: CDR1 SGHKS, CDR2 YYEKEE (reference sequence). This CDR3 is built from 13 residues. Deletions cut 4 bases from V and 9 bases from J, with 14 bases between. The DNA of the CDR3 is TGTGCCAGCAGCGACCCTGGGGCACCTGAGCAGTTCTTC. Translation: CASSDPGAPEQFF.

The CDR3 sequence: CASSRPDTDEKLFF. CDR3 DNA: TGCGCCAGCAGCCGCCCCGACACAGATGAAAAACTGTTTTTT. This sequence joins TRBV5-1 and TRBJ1-4; D is unresolved. This CDR3 contains 14 residues. Trimming stripped 4 bases from V and 6 bases from J, with 13 bases between. CDR1 SGHRS and CDR2 YFSETQ come from the germline V gene.

At least ten counts were recorded for this clonotype. The genes are TRBV24-1 and TRBJ2-1, with D tentatively TRBD2 (6 bases). Trimming shortened V by 1 base and J by 0 bases, and 9 bases separated the two germline ends. The germline V gene encodes CDR1 KGHDR and CDR2 SFDVKD. CDR3 length equals 16 residues. This chain's CDR3 is CATSDFRGSSYNEQFF. Written as DNA, the CDR3 is TGTGCCACCAGTGATTTTCGGGGGAGCTCCTACAATGAGCAGTTCTTC.

This clonotype occurred many times. This sequence joins TRBV4-3 and TRBJ2-1; 8 bases agree with TRBD2. The J segment lost 5 bases and the V segment lost 4 bases, leaving 7 bases of the junction unmatched. This CDR3 is 15 amino acids long. The germline V gene encodes CDR1 LGHNA and CDR2 YSLEER. The CDR3 DNA reads as TGCGCCAGCAGCCTCGAACGGGAGGGAGACAATGAGCAGTTCTTC. Amino acid sequence: CASSLEREGDNEQFF.

The V call is TRBV20-1, the J call TRBJ2-1, with 8 positions matching TRBD2. With V trimmed by 1 base and J by 1 base, 6 bases remained unmatched. Germline assignment: CDR1 DFQATT and CDR2 SNEGSKA (reference sequence). The length of the CDR3 is 16 residues. CDR3 in DNA: TGCAGTGCTAGAGTGGCGGGAGGCCGATCCTACAATGAGCAGTTCTTC. Protein sequence: CSARVAGGRSYNEQFF.

The chain recombines TRBV9 with TRBJ2-2, with D uncertain. Germline V gene sequence: CDR1 SGDLS, CDR2 YYNGEE. The CDR3 length is 14 residues. Trimming cost V 0 bases and J 4 bases, with 7 bases left between them. The CDR3 loop is CASSVGHGTGELFF. DNA for the CDR3: TGTGCCAGCAGCGTAGGACATGGCACCGGGGAGCTGTTTTTT. Complete variable domain (other parts from reference TRBV9 and TRBJ2-2): DSGVTQTPKHLITATGQRVTLRCSPRSGDLSVYWYQQSLDQGLQFLIQYYNGEERAKGNILERFSAQQFPDLHSELNLSSLELGDSALYFCASSVGHGTGELFFGEGSRLTVL.

This clonotype was seen repeatedly, ten times or more. The V and J genes are TRBV7-9 and TRBJ2-1; 9 bases fit TRBD1. The length of the CDR3 is 15 residues. Germline CDR1 SEHNR, CDR2 FQNEAQ (reference sequence). V trimming: 7 bases; J trimming: 4 bases; junction bases outside the gene matches: 8. DNA of the CDR3: TGTGCCAGCAACTCCAGACAGGGGGTTTACAATGAGCAGTTCTTC. It is translated as CASNSRQGVYNEQFF.

This clonotype was found many times. The chain joins TRBV5-1 to TRBJ2-3, with 10 bases that match TRBD1. Losses at the gene ends were 2 bases for V and 3 bases for J; bases not matched to a gene: 6. Germline CDR1 and CDR2: SGHRS and YFSETQ. CDR3 length: 16 residues. CDR3 DNA sequence: TGCGCCAGCAGCTTATTGACAGGGGGCTCGACAGATACGCAGTATTTT. It yields the protein CASSLLTGGSTDTQYF.

This clonotype was picked up many times. The chain employs TRBV11-3 and TRBJ1-1; D is undetermined. V lost 5 bases and J lost 7, with 11 bases in between. The CDR3 totals 12 residues. CDR1 and CDR2 from the germline V gene are SGHNT and YENEEA. DNA of the CDR3: TGTGCCAGCAGCAAACGGTTTAATGAAGCTTTCTTT. Amino acids: CASSKRFNEAFF.

The gene calls are TRBV18 and TRBJ2-1; a possible D gene is TRBD2 (5 bases). In germline, CDR1 is KGHSH, CDR2 LQKENI. The CDR3 extends over 13 amino acids. Trimming took off 1 base at V and 5 bases at J, with 6 bases between the two ends. The CDR3 bases are TGTGCCAGCTCACCACAGACTAACAATGAGCAGTTCTTC. Protein sequence: CASSPQTNNEQFF. Using reference TRBV18 and TRBJ2-1 for the parts outside the CDR3, the full variable domain is NAGVMQNPRHLVRRRGQEARLRCSPMKGHSHVYWYRQLPEEGLKFMVYLQKENIIDESGMPKERFSAEFPKEGPSILRIQQVVRGDSAAYFCASSPQTNNEQFFGPGTRLTVL.

This clonotype was seen repeatedly, ten times or more. The rearrangement uses TRBV5-1 and TRBJ2-3, with D tentatively TRBD2 (5 bases). The CDR3 totals 15 residues. CDR1 is SGHRS, CDR2 YFSETQ, per germline. Trimming cost V 0 bases and J 2 bases, with 10 bases left between them. Here the CDR3 DNA reads TGCGCCAGCAGCTTGGGAGGGTATAACACAGATACGCAGTATTTT. Protein: CASSLGGYNTDTQYF.

This clonotype was recorded at least ten times. CDR3 protein: CASSLGLAGMDTQYF. In nucleotides, the CDR3 is TGTGCCAGCAGCTTAGGTCTAGCGGGGATGGATACGCAGTATTTT. The chain combines TRBV7-9 with TRBJ2-3; 9 bases are a match to TRBD2. CDR1 is SEHNR, CDR2 FQNEAQ, per germline (reference sequence). This CDR3 is built from 15 residues. Unmatched junction bases numbered 5, after V lost 1 base and J lost 6 bases. Full variable domain (missing parts from reference TRBV7-9 and TRBJ2-3): DTGVSQNPRHKITKRGQNVTFRCDPISEHNRLYWYRQTLGQGPEFLTYFQNEAQLEKSRLLSDRFSAERPKGSFSTLEIQRTEQGDSAMYLCASSLGLAGMDTQYFGPGTRLTVL.